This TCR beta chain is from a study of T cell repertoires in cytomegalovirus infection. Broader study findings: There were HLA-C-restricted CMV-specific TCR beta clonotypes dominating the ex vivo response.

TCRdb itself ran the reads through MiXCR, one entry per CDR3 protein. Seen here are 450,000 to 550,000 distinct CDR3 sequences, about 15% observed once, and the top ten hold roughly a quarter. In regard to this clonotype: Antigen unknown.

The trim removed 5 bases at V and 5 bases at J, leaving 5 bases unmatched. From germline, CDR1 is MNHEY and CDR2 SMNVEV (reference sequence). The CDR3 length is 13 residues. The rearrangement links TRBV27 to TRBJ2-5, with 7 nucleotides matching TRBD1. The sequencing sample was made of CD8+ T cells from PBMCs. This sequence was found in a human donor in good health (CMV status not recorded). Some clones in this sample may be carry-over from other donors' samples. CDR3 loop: CASSNRGTETQYF. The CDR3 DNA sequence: TGTGCCAGCAGTAACAGGGGAACGGAGACCCAGTACTTC.